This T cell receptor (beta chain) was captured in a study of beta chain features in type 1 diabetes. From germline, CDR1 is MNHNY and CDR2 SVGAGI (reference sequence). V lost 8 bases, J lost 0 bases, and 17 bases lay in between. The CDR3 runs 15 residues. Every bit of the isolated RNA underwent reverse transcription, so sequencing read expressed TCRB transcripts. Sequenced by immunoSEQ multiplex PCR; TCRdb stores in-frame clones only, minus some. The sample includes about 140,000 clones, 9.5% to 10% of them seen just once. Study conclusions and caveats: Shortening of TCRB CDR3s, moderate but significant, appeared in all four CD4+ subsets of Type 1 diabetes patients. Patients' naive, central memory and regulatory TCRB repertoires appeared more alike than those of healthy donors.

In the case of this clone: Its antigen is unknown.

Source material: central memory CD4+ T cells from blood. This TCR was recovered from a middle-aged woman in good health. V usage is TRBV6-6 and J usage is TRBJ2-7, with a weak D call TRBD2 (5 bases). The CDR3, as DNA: TGTGCCAGCGGAACTCCTCACGGGAACTCCTACGAGCAGTACTTC. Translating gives CASGTPHGNSYEQYF.